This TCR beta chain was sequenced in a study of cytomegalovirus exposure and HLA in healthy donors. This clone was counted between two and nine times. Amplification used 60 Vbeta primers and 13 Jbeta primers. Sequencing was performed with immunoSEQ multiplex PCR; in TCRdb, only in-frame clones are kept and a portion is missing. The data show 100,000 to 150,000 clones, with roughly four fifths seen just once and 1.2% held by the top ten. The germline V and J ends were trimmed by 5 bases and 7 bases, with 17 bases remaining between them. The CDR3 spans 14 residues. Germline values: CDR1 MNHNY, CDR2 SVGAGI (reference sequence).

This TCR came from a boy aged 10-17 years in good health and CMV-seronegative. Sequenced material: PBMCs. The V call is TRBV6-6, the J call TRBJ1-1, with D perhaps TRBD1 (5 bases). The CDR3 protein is CASSTWGGDGEAFF. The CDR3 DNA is TGTGCCAGCAGTACATGGGGGGGGGACGGTGAAGCTTTCTTT.